These 26 T cell receptor beta chains originate from one sample sequenced in a study of shared clonotypes between healthy human individuals. The repertoire was sequenced with immunoSEQ multiplex PCR; TCRdb's copy has only in-frame clones and lacks some. The sample contains some 2,500,000 clones, 85% to 95% of which appear only once. Sequenced material: naive CD4+ T cells from PBMCs. As for subset: CD45RA+ positively selected. These receptors originate from a man aged 18 to 30 in good health. Some clones in this sample may be carry-over from other donors' samples.

The chain has TRBV6-6 and TRBJ1-2, with D possibly being TRBD1 (5 bases). Trimming cost V 7 bases and J 4 bases, with 13 bases left between them. The CDR3 has 13 amino acids. Germline V gene lookup returns CDR1 MNHNY and CDR2 SVGAGI (reference sequence). This CDR3 is CASIRIGAYGYTF. The DNA for the CDR3 is TGTGCCAGCATCCGTATAGGGGCCTATGGCTACACCTTC.

V gene TRBV2 combines with J gene TRBJ1-4; TRBD1 is a possible D gene (5 bases). Germline values: CDR1 SNHLY, CDR2 FYNNEI. Trimming shortened V by 2 bases and J by 8 bases, and 12 bases separated the two germline ends. This CDR3 comprises 14 residues. The CDR3 bases are TGTGCCAGCAGTGAAATTTTAGGGGCGGAAAAACTGTTTTTT. Translation: CASSEILGAEKLFF.

This chain links TRBV4-1 with TRBJ1-4; 7 positions agree with TRBD1. The CDR3 loop spans 16 amino acids. Germline CDR1 MGHRA, CDR2 YSYEKL. With 1 base clipped from V and 0 bases from J, the junction kept 2 bases outside the gene matches. CDR3 DNA sequence: TGCGCCAGCAGCCAAGGAGGGACAGCAACTAATGAAAAACTGTTTTTT. Encoded protein: CASSQGGTATNEKLFF.

The chain links TRBV28 to TRBJ2-7; no definite D call. This CDR3 region has 11 residues. Trimming pared 7 bases from V and 7 bases from J, leaving 11 bases between. CDR1 MDHEN and CDR2 SYDVKM come from the germline V gene. This CDR3 reads CASTTPREQYF. The CDR3, as DNA: TGTGCCAGCACTACCCCGAGGGAGCAGTACTTC. The full variable domain, with the rest looked up from reference TRBV28 and TRBJ2-7, is DVKVTQSSRYLVKRTGEKVFLECVQDMDHENMFWYRQDPGLGLRLIYFSYDVKMKEKGDIPEGYSVSREKKERFSLILESASTNQTSMYLCASTTPREQYFGPGTRLTVT.

This chain links TRBV28 with TRBJ2-7; 11 bases agree with TRBD1. V was pared by 5 bases and J by 4 bases, with 7 bases of the junction left unmatched. Per germline, CDR1 MDHEN and CDR2 SYDVKM. The CDR3 covers 15 residues. The CDR3 reads CASSLGQGVPYEQYF. CDR3 bases: TGTGCCAGCAGTCTGGGACAGGGGGTCCCGTACGAGCAGTACTTC.

The chain carries TRBV19 and TRBJ1-5; D call uncertain. Trimming shortened V by 3 bases and J by 7 bases, and 7 bases separated the two germline ends. Germline-derived CDR1 and CDR2 are LNHDA and SQIVND (reference sequence). This CDR3 is built from 12 residues. This CDR3 is CASSILRQPQHF. CDR3 sequence (DNA): TGTGCCAGTAGTATCTTGAGGCAGCCCCAGCATTTT.

This chain uses TRBV7-2 with TRBJ2-7; unclear D gene. V gave up 2 bases and J gave up 0 bases, with 11 bases separating them. CDR3 length equals 15 residues. Germline CDR1 SGHTA, CDR2 FQGNSA. This chain's CDR3 is CASSLFVSHSYEQYF. The DNA for the CDR3 is TGTGCCAGCAGCTTATTTGTTTCGCACTCCTACGAGCAGTACTTC.

Notes on this clone: The sample carries other DNA sequences with the same CDR3. V and J are TRBV19 and TRBJ2-1; 13 nucleotides align to TRBD2. CDR1 and CDR2 (germline): LNHDA, SQIVND (reference sequence). The CDR3 consists of 14 residues. V dropped 6 bases and J dropped 9; count of bases not matched to a gene: 5. CDR3 amino acids: CASRRGTSGTEQFF. The CDR3 nucleotides read TGTGCCAGTAGGCGCGGGACTAGCGGGACTGAGCAGTTCTTC.

The chain has TRBV2 and TRBJ2-7; weak D call: TRBD2 (5 bases). Deletions cut 2 bases from V and 2 bases from J, with 10 bases between. Germline V gives CDR1 SNHLY, CDR2 FYNNEI. The CDR3 loop spans 14 amino acids. As DNA, the CDR3 is TGTGCCAGCAGTGAAAGACGGGGTACCTACGAGCAGTACTTC. It specifies CASSERRGTYEQYF.

The chain has TRBV18 and TRBJ1-2; a possible D gene is TRBD1 (5 bases). This CDR3 has 16 residues. Germline-derived CDR1 and CDR2 are KGHSH and LQKENI. Trimming left V 6 bases short and J 4 bases short, with 21 bases between. The DNA for the CDR3 is TGTGCCAGCTCGCCCTACGGAGCAGGGTCTGGCTATGGCTACACCTTC. Protein product: CASSPYGAGSGYGYTF.

The chain carries TRBV25-1 and TRBJ1-4, with a tentative D call TRBD1 (6 bases). Trimming took off 7 bases at V and 6 bases at J, with 12 bases between the two ends. The V gene's germline CDR1 is MGHDK and CDR2 SYGVNS. The CDR3 extends over 13 amino acids. CDR3 sequence: CASTRGDHEKLFF. The CDR3 DNA reads TGTGCCAGCACTAGGGGGGACCATGAAAAACTGTTTTTT.

The chain links TRBV6-5 to TRBJ1-2; a possible D gene is TRBD1 (5 bases). Trimming removed 4 bases from V and 4 bases from J, with 16 bases in between. This CDR3 comprises 15 residues. Germline V lookup: CDR1 MNHEY, CDR2 SVGAGI. Here the CDR3 reads CASSWGGEKGYGYTF. The CDR3 bases are TGTGCCAGCAGTTGGGGAGGGGAGAAAGGCTATGGCTACACCTTC.

This sequence joins TRBV7-3 and TRBJ2-1; 8 bases align to TRBD2. The length of the CDR3 is 15 residues. The germline V gene encodes CDR1 SGHTA and CDR2 FQGTGA. V lost 5 bases to trimming and J lost 2 bases; unmatched junction nucleotides: 5. CDR3 nucleotide sequence: TGTGCCAGCAGCGCAGCGGGAGTGGCCTACAATGAGCAGTTCTTC. Its translation: CASSAAGVAYNEQFF.

CDR3 nucleotides: TGCGCCAGCAGCCCCCGGGGAGGGGAGAATAGAGGCTACACCTTC. Its translation: CASSPRGGENRGYTF. The V call is TRBV4-1, the J call TRBJ1-2, with D perhaps TRBD1 (5 bases). CDR3 length: 15 residues. Germline-derived CDR1 and CDR2 are MGHRA and YSYEKL. V lost 4 bases and J 8 bases, leaving 20 bases between the germline ends.

The sample holds one count of this clone. This chain links TRBV7-3 with TRBJ2-7; TRBD2 might be the D (6 bases). This CDR3 has 15 residues. V was pared by 2 bases and J by 2 bases, with 13 bases between. Per germline, CDR1 SGHTA and CDR2 FQGTGA. Here the CDR3 reads CASSLARGNPYEQYF. The CDR3 DNA reads as TGTGCCAGCAGCTTAGCCCGGGGGAATCCCTACGAGCAGTACTTC.

This clone was recorded once. The V call is TRBV5-1, the J call TRBJ2-7; 7 nucleotides agree with TRBD1. The germline CDR1 and CDR2 sequences are SGHRS and YFSETQ. The CDR3 has 13 amino acids. Trimming at V came to 3 bases and at J to 2 bases, leaving 2 bases not matched to a gene. The CDR3 protein is CASSSTGPYEQYF. CDR3 DNA sequence: TGCGCCAGCAGCTCGACAGGGCCCTACGAGCAGTACTTC.

V gene TRBV5-1 combines with J gene TRBJ2-4; the D is unclear. V gave up 0 bases and J gave up 2 bases, with 6 bases separating them. Germline CDR1 reads SGHRS; CDR2 reads YFSETQ. This CDR3 comprises 14 residues. The CDR3 reads CASSLVGSKNIQYF. The CDR3 DNA sequence: TGCGCCAGCAGCTTGGTGGGCTCCAAAAACATTCAGTACTTC.

The chain combines TRBV6-6 with TRBJ2-7; TRBD1 matches 8 bases. V gave up 6 bases and J gave up 3 bases; unmatched junction bases: 4. The CDR3 spans 13 residues. Germline V gene data show CDR1 as MNHNY and CDR2 as SVGAGI (reference sequence). Here the CDR3 reads CASRWDRNYEQYF. The CDR3 nucleotides are TGTGCCAGCAGATGGGACAGGAACTACGAGCAGTACTTC.

The chain employs TRBV28 and TRBJ1-2; 11 nucleotides match TRBD1. In germline, CDR1 is MDHEN, CDR2 SYDVKM. The CDR3 is made up of 17 amino acids. The trim removed 3 bases at V and 6 bases at J, leaving 12 bases unmatched. For the CDR3, the DNA is TGTGCCAGCAGTTTGTCGGGGACAGGGGGATTTCGTGATGGCTACACCTTC. Protein product: CASSLSGTGGFRDGYTF.

The gene calls are TRBV7-2 and TRBJ1-2, with 7 bases that match TRBD1. From germline, CDR1 is SGHTA and CDR2 FQGNSA. The CDR3 consists of 13 residues. The V gene end was trimmed by 5 bases and the J gene end by 7 bases; junction bases not matched to a gene: 7. The CDR3 sequence: CASSLGGSGGYTF. DNA of the CDR3: TGTGCCAGCAGCCTAGGGGGCTCGGGTGGCTACACCTTC.

A remark on this clone: At the DNA level, this CDR3 is encoded by other sequences in the same sample as well. The J gene is TRBJ2-2, the V gene TRBV9; 10 bases match TRBD2. The CDR3 totals 16 residues. V gave up 0 bases and J gave up 5 bases; unmatched junction bases: 4. Germline V lookup: CDR1 SGDLS, CDR2 YYNGEE. In nucleotides, the CDR3 is TGTGCCAGCAGCGTAGCTAGCGGGAGTCGAACCGGGGAGCTGTTTTTT. The encoded protein is CASSVASGSRTGELFF.

DNA for the CDR3: TGTGCCAGCAGCCCTACGCTCGCGAACACTGAAGCTTTCTTT. Translation gives CASSPTLANTEAFF. The rearrangement uses TRBV5-4 and TRBJ1-1; D gene ambiguous. This CDR3 comprises 14 residues. V was clipped by 4 bases and J by 1 base, with 11 bases between them. The V gene's germline CDR1 is SGHNT and CDR2 YYREEE (reference sequence).

The chain couples TRBV7-8 to TRBJ2-1, with a possible D match to TRBD2 (6 bases). CDR1 is SGHVS, CDR2 FQNEAQ, per germline. Trimming left V 1 base short and J 5 bases short, with 12 bases between. This CDR3 is built from 15 residues. The CDR3 is CASSLVGGRNNEQFF. CDR3 bases: TGTGCCAGCAGCTTAGTGGGGGGTCGAAACAATGAGCAGTTCTTC.

The chain couples TRBV28 to TRBJ2-7; unclear D gene. Trimming shortened V by 0 bases and J by 6 bases, and 6 bases separated the two germline ends. This CDR3 is 12 amino acids long. The germline CDR1 and CDR2 sequences are MDHEN and SYDVKM. The chain's CDR3 is CASSLWGFEQYF. The CDR3 DNA reads TGTGCCAGCAGTTTATGGGGGTTCGAGCAGTACTTC. Based on the CDR3 plus reference TRBV28 and TRBJ2-7, the full variable domain is DVKVTQSSRYLVKRTGEKVFLECVQDMDHENMFWYRQDPGLGLRLIYFSYDVKMKEKGDIPEGYSVSREKKERFSLILESASTNQTSMYLCASSLWGFEQYFGPGTRLTVT.

The chain is built from TRBV28 and TRBJ1-2; no definite D call. CDR3 length: 11 amino acids. V was cut by 5 bases and J by 8 bases, with 9 bases left in between. The germline V gene encodes CDR1 MDHEN and CDR2 SYDVKM. The CDR3 protein is CASSPQRGYTF. In DNA, the CDR3 is TGTGCCAGCAGTCCCCAGAGGGGCTACACCTTC.

About this clone itself: At the DNA level, this CDR3 is encoded by other sequences in the same sample as well. V and J are TRBV19 and TRBJ2-7; no clear D. Germline V gene sequence: CDR1 LNHDA, CDR2 SQIVND (reference sequence). The length of the CDR3 is 14 residues. V was cut by 0 bases and J by 0 bases, with 6 bases left in between. CDR3 sequence (DNA): TGTGCCAGTAGTATAGACAGAAACTCCTACGAGCAGTACTTC. This translates into CASSIDRNSYEQYF.